The clone carrying this TCR beta chain was recorded a few times. No antigen is known for it. The study reverse transcribed the entire isolated RNA, so it sequenced expressed TCRB transcripts. The average output of naive, central memory and regulatory T cell samples was about 3.57 million reads. Libraries were prepared by immunoSEQ multiplex PCR; TCRdb keeps only in-frame clonotypes and omits some of them. The sample consists of some 350,000 clones, about 13% of them appearing once. This specimen belongs to a study of beta chain features in type 1 diabetes. Broader study findings: Using cDNA template may skew counts toward highly expressing activated cells. Moderately but significantly shorter TCRB CDR3s were found in Type 1 diabetes patients in all four CD4+ subsets.

A single heparinised draw of approximately 110 mL on average was taken per donor. Cell sorting via CD45RO/CCR7/CD25/CD127/CD95/CD27 was performed to obtain CD4+ naive, central memory, regulatory and stem cell-like memory cells. What was sequenced was naive CD4+ T cells from blood. The source is a woman aged 18-30 years with type 1 diabetes.

CDR3 DNA: TGTGCCAGCAGCTTCCAATCCAGTGAGCAGTTCTTC. Protein: CASSFQSSEQFF. The chain combines TRBV11-2 with TRBJ2-1; D is uncertain. Germline assignment: CDR1 SGHAT and CDR2 FQNNGV. CDR3 size: 12 residues. V shed 3 bases and J shed 9 bases, with 9 bases lying between them.